This TCR beta chain was retrieved from a study of T cell repertoires in cytomegalovirus infection. The ends were cut back, 11 bases at V and 0 bases at J, with 11 bases in the middle. This CDR3 spans 13 amino acids. Germline CDR1 SEHNR, CDR2 FQNEAQ (reference sequence). TCRdb itself ran the reads through MiXCR, one entry per CDR3 protein. The data show around 740,000 distinct CDR3 sequences, under 40% seen once. The sequencing input was PBMCs. This chain joins TRBV7-9 and TRBJ1-5, with D uncertain. The receptor's source is a human donor in good health (CMV status not recorded). Some clones in this sample may be carry-over from other donors' samples. The CDR3 nucleotides read TGTGCCGGTCAGGTGAATAGCAATCAGCCCCAGCATTTT. This encodes CAGQVNSNQPQHF.